What follows describes a single T cell receptor beta chain. The antigen remains unidentified. In the CD4+ fraction, cells were divided into CD45RA+ naive and CD45RA-negative memory subsets. The CDR3 is made up of 11 amino acids. The germline V gene has CDR1 SQVTM and CDR2 ANQGSEA. With 7 bases removed from V and 6 bases from J, the gap between germline ends came to 13 bases. Profiling relied on immunoSEQ multiplex PCR, and the TCRdb table lists in-frame clones only, not all of them. Of 1,500,000 or so clones listed, more than 95% are singletons. This sample is drawn from a study of shared clonotypes between healthy human individuals. General observations from the study: When naive CD4 clonotypes were compared across a handful of donors, approximately 5% were shared. Naive subsets generally had larger estimated richness than memory subsets. Against clonotypes common to all four donors, non-shared ones had lower generation probabilities.

The chain carries TRBV29-1 and TRBJ2-7, with D perhaps assigned TRBD1 or TRBD2 (5 bases each). Sequencing was done on a sample of naive CD4+ T cells sorted from blood. Specified subset: CD45RA+ positively selected. The sequence was obtained from a man aged 30 to 39 in good health. CDR3 coding DNA: TGCAGCGCGAGCCGGGGCGCCGAGCAGTACTTC. It specifies CSASRGAEQYF.